The clone carrying this T cell receptor (beta chain) turned up a few times. Its antigen is as yet unknown. This entry comes from a study of cytomegalovirus exposure and HLA in healthy donors. General study points: Most TCR sequences were seen very rarely across donors, but some public TCRs occurred in many. TCR beta chain V- and J-gene trimming was linked, in a later analysis, to a missense variant in DCLRE1C.

PCR employed 60 Vbeta and 13 Jbeta primers. The table came from immunoSEQ multiplex PCR; TCRdb's copy has only in-frame clones and leaves some out. The repertoire includes 120,000 or so clones, just over 65% of them detected once, and less than 2% sits in the top ten. The CDR3 consists of 17 residues. Germline-derived CDR1 and CDR2 are LGHNA and YNFKEQ. V dropped 4 bases and J dropped 0 bases, with 19 bases sitting between them. The sequenced sample was PBMCs. This clonotype was obtained from a man younger than 35 in good health and CMV-seronegative. The chain links TRBV4-2 to TRBJ2-7; no reliable D call. The CDR3 region is CASSRSADSSSSYEQYF. In DNA, the CDR3 is TGTGCCAGCAGCCGATCCGCAGACTCATCGAGCTCCTACGAGCAGTACTTC.